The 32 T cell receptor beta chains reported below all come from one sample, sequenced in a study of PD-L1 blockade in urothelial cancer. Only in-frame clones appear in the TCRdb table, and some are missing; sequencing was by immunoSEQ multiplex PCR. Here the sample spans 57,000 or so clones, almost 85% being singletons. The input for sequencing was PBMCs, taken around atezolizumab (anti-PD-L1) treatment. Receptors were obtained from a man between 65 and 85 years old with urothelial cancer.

The CDR3 spells CASSLAYDRGRNEQYF. As DNA, the CDR3 is TGTGCCAGCAGTTTAGCTTATGACAGGGGGCGCAACGAGCAGTACTTC. The chain uses TRBV27 and TRBJ2-7; 10 bases agree with TRBD1. Germline lookup yields CDR1 MNHEY and CDR2 SMNVEV (reference sequence). The ends lost 2 bases at V and 5 bases at J; junction bases unmatched: 9. There are 16 residues in the CDR3.

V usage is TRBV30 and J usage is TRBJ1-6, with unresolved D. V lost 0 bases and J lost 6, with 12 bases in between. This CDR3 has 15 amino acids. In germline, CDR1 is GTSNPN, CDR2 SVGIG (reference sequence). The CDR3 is CAWSVRRRANSPLHF. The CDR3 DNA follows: TGTGCCTGGAGTGTACGGAGGAGGGCTAATTCACCCCTCCACTTT.

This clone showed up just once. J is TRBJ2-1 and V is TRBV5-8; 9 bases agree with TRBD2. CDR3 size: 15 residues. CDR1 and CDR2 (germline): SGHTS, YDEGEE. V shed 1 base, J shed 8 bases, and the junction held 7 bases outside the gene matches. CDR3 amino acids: CASSLLSGRLYEQFF. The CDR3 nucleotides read TGTGCCAGCAGCTTGTTAAGCGGGAGGCTATATGAGCAGTTCTTC.

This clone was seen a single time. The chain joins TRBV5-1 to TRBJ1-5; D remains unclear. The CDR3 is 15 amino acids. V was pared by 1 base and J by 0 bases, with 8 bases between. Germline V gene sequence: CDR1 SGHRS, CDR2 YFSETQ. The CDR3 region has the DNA TGCGCCAGCAGCTTGAACGGTTATAGCAATCAGCCCCAGCATTTT. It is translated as CASSLNGYSNQPQHF.

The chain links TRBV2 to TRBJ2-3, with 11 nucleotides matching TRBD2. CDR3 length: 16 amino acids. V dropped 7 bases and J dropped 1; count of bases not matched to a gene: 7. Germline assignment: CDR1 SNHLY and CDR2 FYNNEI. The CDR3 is CASMGTSGLGTDTQYF. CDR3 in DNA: TGTGCCAGCATGGGGACTAGCGGCCTTGGCACAGATACGCAGTATTTT.

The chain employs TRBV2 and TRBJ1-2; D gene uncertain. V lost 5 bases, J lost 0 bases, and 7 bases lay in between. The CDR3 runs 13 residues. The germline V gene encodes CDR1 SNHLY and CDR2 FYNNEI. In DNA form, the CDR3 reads TGTGCCAGCAGTCTCAGGACTAACTATGGCTACACCTTC. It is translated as CASSLRTNYGYTF.

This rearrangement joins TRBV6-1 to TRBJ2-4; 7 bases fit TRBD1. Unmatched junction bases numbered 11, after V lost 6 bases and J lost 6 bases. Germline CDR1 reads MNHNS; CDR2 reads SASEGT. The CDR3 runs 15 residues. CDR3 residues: CASSETGDPINIQYF. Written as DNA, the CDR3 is TGTGCCAGCAGCGAAACAGGGGACCCAATAAACATTCAGTACTTC.

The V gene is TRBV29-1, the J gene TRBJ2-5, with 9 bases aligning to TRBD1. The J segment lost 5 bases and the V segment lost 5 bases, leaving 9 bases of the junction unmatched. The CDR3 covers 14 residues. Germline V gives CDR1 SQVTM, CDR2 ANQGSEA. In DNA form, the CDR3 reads TGCAGCGTTACAGGGACAGGGATTAGGGAGACCCAGTACTTC. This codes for CSVTGTGIRETQYF.

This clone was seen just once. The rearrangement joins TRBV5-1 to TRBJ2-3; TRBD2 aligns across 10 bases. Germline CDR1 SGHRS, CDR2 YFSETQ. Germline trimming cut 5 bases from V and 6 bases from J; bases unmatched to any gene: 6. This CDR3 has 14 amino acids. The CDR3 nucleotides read TGCGCCAGCAGGGAGCGGGAGGGCTTGGATACGCAGTATTTT. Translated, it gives CASREREGLDTQYF.

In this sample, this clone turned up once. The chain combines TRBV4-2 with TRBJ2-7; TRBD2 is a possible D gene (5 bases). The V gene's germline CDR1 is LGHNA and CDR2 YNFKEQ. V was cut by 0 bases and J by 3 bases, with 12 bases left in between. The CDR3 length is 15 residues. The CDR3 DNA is TGTGCCAGCAGCCAAGAGGCGACCCGGGGCTACGAGCAGTACTTC. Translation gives CASSQEATRGYEQYF.

CDR3 DNA: TGTGCCAGCAGTGAAGCTGTCCTCAGGACCCAGTACTTC. It translates to CASSEAVLRTQYF. V and J are TRBV2 and TRBJ2-5; D gene uncertain. The V and J ends lost 0 bases and 7 bases respectively, with 9 bases between them. This CDR3 has 13 amino acids. The germline CDR1 and CDR2 sequences are SNHLY and FYNNEI.

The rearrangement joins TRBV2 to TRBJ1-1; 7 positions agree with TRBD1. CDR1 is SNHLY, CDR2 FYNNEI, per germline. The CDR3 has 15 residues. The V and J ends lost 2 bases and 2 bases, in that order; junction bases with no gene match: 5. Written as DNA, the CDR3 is TGTGCCAGCAGTGAATCGGGACAGATAAACACTGAAGCTTTCTTT. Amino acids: CASSESGQINTEAFF.

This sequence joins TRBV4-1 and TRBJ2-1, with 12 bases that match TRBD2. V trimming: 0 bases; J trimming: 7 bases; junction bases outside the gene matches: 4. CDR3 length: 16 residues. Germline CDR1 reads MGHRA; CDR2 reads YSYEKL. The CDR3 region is CASSQERLAGVNEQFF. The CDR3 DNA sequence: TGCGCCAGCAGCCAAGAGAGACTAGCGGGAGTGAATGAGCAGTTCTTC.

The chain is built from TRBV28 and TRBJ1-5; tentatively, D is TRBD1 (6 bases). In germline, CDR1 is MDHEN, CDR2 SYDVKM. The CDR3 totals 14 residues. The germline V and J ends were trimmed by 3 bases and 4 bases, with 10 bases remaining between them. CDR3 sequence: CASSLDRQNQPQHF. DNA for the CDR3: TGTGCCAGCAGTTTGGACAGACAAAATCAGCCCCAGCATTTT. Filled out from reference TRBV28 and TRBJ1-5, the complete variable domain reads DVKVTQSSRYLVKRTGEKVFLECVQDMDHENMFWYRQDPGLGLRLIYFSYDVKMKEKGDIPEGYSVSREKKERFSLILESASTNQTSMYLCASSLDRQNQPQHFGDGTRLSIL.

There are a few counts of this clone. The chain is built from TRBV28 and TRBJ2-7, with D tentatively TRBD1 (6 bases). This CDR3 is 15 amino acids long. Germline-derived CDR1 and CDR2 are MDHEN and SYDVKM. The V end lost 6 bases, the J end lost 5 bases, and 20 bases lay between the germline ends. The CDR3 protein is CASSPRGRANDEQYF. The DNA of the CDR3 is TGTGCCAGCAGCCCCAGGGGAAGGGCGAACGACGAGCAGTACTTC.

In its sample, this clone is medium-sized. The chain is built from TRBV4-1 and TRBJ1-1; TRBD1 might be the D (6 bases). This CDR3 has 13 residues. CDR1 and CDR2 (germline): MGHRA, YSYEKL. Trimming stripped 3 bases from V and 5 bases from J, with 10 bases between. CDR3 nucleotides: TGCGCCAGCAGCCACACAGGGCGAACTGAAGCTTTCTTT. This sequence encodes CASSHTGRTEAFF.

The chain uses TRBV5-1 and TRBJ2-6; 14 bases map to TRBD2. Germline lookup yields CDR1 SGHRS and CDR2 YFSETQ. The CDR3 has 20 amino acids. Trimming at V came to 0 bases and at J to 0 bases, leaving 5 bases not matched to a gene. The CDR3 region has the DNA TGCGCCAGCAGCTTGGTGGGACTAGCGGGGGCGGGCTCTGGGGCCAACGTCCTGACTTTC. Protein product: CASSLVGLAGAGSGANVLTF.

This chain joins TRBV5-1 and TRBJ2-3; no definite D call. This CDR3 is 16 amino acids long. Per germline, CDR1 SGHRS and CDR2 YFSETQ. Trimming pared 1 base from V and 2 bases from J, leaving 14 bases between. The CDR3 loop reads CASSLSQAGPTDTQYF. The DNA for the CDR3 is TGCGCCAGCAGCTTGTCGCAGGCAGGCCCCACAGATACGCAGTATTTT.

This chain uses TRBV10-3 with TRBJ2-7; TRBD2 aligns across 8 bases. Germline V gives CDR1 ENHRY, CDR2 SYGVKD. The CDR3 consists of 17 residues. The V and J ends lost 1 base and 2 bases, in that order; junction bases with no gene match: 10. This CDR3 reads CAISEWGAGVGAYEQYF. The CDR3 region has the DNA TGTGCCATCAGTGAGTGGGGAGCGGGAGTAGGCGCCTACGAGCAGTACTTC.

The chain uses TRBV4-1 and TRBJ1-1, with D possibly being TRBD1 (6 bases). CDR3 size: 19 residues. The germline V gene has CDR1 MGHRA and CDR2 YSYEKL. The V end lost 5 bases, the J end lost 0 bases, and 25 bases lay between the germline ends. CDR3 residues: CASSKGVQGLRQVNTEAFF. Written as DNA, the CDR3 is TGCGCCAGCAGCAAGGGAGTACAGGGCCTCAGACAGGTGAACACTGAAGCTTTCTTT.

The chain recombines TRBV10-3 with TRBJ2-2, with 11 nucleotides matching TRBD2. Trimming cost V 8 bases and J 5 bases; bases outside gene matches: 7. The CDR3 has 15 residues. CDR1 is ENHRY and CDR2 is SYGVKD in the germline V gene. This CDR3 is CAIGTSGSITGELFF. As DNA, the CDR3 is TGTGCCATCGGAACTAGCGGGAGTATAACCGGGGAGCTGTTTTTT.

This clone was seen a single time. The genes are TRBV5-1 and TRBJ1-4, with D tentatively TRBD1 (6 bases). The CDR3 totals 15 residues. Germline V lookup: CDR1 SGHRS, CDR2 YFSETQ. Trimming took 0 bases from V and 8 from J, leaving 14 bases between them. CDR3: CASSLGTDLSEKLFF. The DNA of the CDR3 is TGCGCCAGCAGCTTGGGGACAGATTTAAGCGAAAAACTGTTTTTT.

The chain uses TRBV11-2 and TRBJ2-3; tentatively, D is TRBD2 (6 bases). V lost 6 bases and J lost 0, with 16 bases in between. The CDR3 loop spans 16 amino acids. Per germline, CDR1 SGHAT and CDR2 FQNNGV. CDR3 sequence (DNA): TGTGCCAGCAGTATATCCGGCGGGGCTAGCACAGATACGCAGTATTTT. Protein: CASSISGGASTDTQYF.

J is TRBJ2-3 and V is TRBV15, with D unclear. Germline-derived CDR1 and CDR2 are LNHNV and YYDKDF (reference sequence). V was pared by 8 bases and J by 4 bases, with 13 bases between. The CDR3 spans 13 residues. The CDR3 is CATSRVVSDTQYF. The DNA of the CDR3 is TGTGCCACCTCCCGGGTCGTCTCAGATACGCAGTATTTT. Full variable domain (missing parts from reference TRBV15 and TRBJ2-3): DAMVIQNPRYQVTQFGKPVTLSCSQTLNHNVMYWYQQKSSQAPKLLFHYYDKDFNNEADTPDNFQSRRPNTSFCFLDIRSPGLGDTAMYLCATSRVVSDTQYFGPGTRLTVL.

CDR3 protein: CASRYGGGAYNEQFF. In DNA, the CDR3 is TGTGCCAGCAGGTATGGGGGGGGCGCTTACAATGAGCAGTTCTTC. The V and J genes are TRBV13 and TRBJ2-1, with a weak D call TRBD2 (7 bases). The germline V and J ends were trimmed by 6 bases and 4 bases, with 16 bases remaining between them. The CDR3 runs to 15 residues. CDR1 is PRHDT, CDR2 FYEKMQ, per germline (reference sequence).

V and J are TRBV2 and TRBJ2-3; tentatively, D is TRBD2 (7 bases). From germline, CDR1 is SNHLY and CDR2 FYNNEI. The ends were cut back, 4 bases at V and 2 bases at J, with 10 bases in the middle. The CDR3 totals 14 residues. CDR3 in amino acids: CASSVGGPTDTQYF. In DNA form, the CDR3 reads TGTGCCAGCAGTGTCGGGGGGCCCACAGATACGCAGTATTTT. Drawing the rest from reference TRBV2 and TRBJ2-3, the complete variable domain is EPEVTQTPSHQVTQMGQEVILRCVPISNHLYFYWYRQILGQKVEFLVSFYNNEISEKSEIFDDQFSVERPDGSNFTLKIRSTKLEDSAMYFCASSVGGPTDTQYFGPGTRLTVL.

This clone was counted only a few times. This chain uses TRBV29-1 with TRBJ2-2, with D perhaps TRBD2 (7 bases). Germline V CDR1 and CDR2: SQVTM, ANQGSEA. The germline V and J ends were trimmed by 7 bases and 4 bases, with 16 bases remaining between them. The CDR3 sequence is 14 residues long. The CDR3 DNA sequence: TGCAGCGCCGGGGGCGGGAGAGCCACCGGGGAGCTGTTTTTT. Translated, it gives CSAGGGRATGELFF.

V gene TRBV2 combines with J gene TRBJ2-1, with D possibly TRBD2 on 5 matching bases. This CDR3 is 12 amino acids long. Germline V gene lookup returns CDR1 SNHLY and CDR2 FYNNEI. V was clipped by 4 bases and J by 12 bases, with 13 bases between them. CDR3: CASSGGVERQFF. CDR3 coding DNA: TGTGCCAGCAGTGGGGGAGTAGAACGGCAGTTCTTC.

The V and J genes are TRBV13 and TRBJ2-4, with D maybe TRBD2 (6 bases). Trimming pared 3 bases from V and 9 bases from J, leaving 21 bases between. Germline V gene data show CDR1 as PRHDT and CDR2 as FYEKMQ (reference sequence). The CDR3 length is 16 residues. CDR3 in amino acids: CASSLWGRPEDIIQYF. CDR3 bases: TGTGCCAGCAGCTTGTGGGGGAGGCCCGAGGATATCATTCAGTACTTC.

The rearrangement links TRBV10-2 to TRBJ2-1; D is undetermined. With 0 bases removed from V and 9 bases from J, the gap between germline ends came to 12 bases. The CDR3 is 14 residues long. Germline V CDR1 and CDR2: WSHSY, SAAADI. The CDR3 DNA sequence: TGCGCCAGCAGTGAGTCGCGTAGTCGGAGTGAGCAGTTCTTC. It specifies CASSESRSRSEQFF.

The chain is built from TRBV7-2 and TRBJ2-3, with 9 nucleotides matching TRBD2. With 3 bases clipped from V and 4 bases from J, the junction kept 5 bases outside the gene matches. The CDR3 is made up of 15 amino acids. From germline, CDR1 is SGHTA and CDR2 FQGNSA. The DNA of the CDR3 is TGTGCCAGCAGCTTGGCGGGAGGGCCCCCAGATACGCAGTATTTT. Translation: CASSLAGGPPDTQYF.

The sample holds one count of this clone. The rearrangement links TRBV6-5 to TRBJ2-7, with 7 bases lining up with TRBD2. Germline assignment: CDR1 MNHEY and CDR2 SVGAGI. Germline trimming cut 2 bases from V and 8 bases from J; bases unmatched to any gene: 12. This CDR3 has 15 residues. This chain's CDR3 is CASSYQTSEPTKQYF. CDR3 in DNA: TGTGCCAGCAGTTACCAAACTAGCGAACCTACGAAGCAGTACTTC.